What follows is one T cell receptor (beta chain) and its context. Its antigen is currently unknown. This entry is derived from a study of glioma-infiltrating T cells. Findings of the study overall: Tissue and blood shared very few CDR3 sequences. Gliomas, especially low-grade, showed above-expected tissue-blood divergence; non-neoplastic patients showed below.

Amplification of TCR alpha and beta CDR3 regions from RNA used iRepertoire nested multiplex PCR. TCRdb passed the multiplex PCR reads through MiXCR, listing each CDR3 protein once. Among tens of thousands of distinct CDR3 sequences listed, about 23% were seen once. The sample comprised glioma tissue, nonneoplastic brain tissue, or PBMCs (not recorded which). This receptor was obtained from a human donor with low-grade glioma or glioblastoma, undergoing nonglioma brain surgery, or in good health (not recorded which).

The CDR3 is CAWRGTGGLHTQYF. The CDR3 DNA is TGTGCCTGGAGAGGGACAGGGGGTTTGCATACGCAGTATTTT. This chain uses TRBV30 with TRBJ2-3; 11 bases fit TRBD1. This CDR3 has 14 amino acids. J lost 7 bases, V lost 3 bases, and 6 bases had no gene match. The germline V gene encodes CDR1 GTSNPN and CDR2 SVGIG (reference sequence).